One sample yielded the 5 T cell receptor beta chains listed below, sequenced in a study of cytomegalovirus exposure and HLA in healthy donors. Both 60 Vbeta primers and 13 Jbeta primers went into the PCR. The method was immunoSEQ multiplex PCR; TCRdb's version includes in-frame clones alone and lacks a portion of them. The top ten hold 1.5% to 2.5% of the sample, which has about 140,000 clones, about 80% seen once. The specimen sequenced was PBMCs. These TCRs come from a woman in her thirties or forties in good health and CMV-seronegative.

The chain uses TRBV5-1 and TRBJ2-1; 11 bases are shared with TRBD2. Germline V gene sequence: CDR1 SGHRS, CDR2 YFSETQ. Germline trimming cut 2 bases from V and 7 bases from J; bases unmatched to any gene: 5. There are 15 residues in the CDR3. This CDR3 reads CASSLTSGSRNEQFF. CDR3 in DNA: TGCGCCAGCAGCTTAACTAGCGGGAGTAGGAATGAGCAGTTCTTC. The whole variable domain, remainder taken from reference TRBV5-1 and TRBJ2-1, is KAGVTQTPRYLIKTRGQQVTLSCSPISGHRSVSWYQQTPGQGLQFLFEYFSETQRNKGNFPGRFSGRQFSNSRSEMNVSTLELGDSALYLCASSLTSGSRNEQFFGPGTRLTVL.

The chain links TRBV7-9 to TRBJ2-7; D is possibly TRBD2 (5 bases). V gave up 2 bases and J gave up 3 bases, with 8 bases separating them. CDR3 size: 13 residues. Germline-derived CDR1 and CDR2 are SEHNR and FQNEAQ (reference sequence). Written as DNA, the CDR3 is TGTGCCAGCAGCTTAATTGAGGGCTACGAGCAGTACTTC. Encoded protein: CASSLIEGYEQYF.

The V and J genes are TRBV7-9 and TRBJ2-1; TRBD2 might be the D (5 bases). V lost 8 bases and J lost 8, with 10 bases in between. Germline assignment: CDR1 SEHNR and CDR2 FQNEAQ (reference sequence). The CDR3 totals 11 residues. In nucleotides, the CDR3 is TGTGCCAGCTCACTAGTCTATGAGCAGTTCTTC. This gives the protein CASSLVYEQFF. The whole variable domain, filled in from reference TRBV7-9 and TRBJ2-1, reads DTGVSQNPRHKITKRGQNVTFRCDPISEHNRLYWYRQTLGQGPEFLTYFQNEAQLEKSRLLSDRFSAERPKGSFSTLEIQRTEQGDSAMYLCASSLVYEQFFGPGTRLTVL.

This rearrangement joins TRBV28 to TRBJ1-1; D unresolved. There are 15 residues in the CDR3. CDR1 is MDHEN, CDR2 SYDVKM, per germline. Trimming removed 5 bases at V and 0 bases at J, with 13 bases between. The CDR3 reads CASSPVGRMNTEAFF. The CDR3 DNA reads as TGTGCCAGCAGTCCCGTGGGCAGGATGAACACTGAAGCTTTCTTT.

The rearrangement joins TRBV28 to TRBJ2-5; TRBD1 is a possible D gene (6 bases). This CDR3 is built from 12 residues. Germline lookup yields CDR1 MDHEN and CDR2 SYDVKM. Trimming pared 3 bases from V and 11 bases from J, leaving 13 bases between. In nucleotides, the CDR3 is TGTGCCAGCAGTTTCCTTCGGACAGAGCAGTACTTC. Its translation is CASSFLRTEQYF.